The rows below give T cell receptor beta chains drawn from one sample of a study of T-cell reconstitution after alpha-beta-depleted transplantation in children. TCRdb passed the PCR reads through MiXCR, listing each CDR3 protein once. The sample gives just under 350,000 distinct CDR3 sequences, 15% to 20% of which show up once; just over 40% is in the top ten. This specimen was PBMCs, mostly from graft donor cells, taken 360 days after TCRalphabeta/CD19-depleted stem cell transplant. Source of these receptors: a male patient aged 2 to 9 who had a stem cell transplant for acute lymphoblastic leukemia, so the T cells may come from the graft donor. The CDR3 runs from the conserved cysteine through the conserved F or W. D genes are given only for firm matches. Only some rows state a clone size, as once, few, many or a class for expanded clones.

J gene | D gene | clone size | V gene | CDR3 DNA | CDR3 protein
TRBJ1-1 | - | - | TRBV5-1 | TGCGCCAGCAACGTCGTAGGTGTCGGGGGTGGAGACACTGAAGCTTTCTTT | CASNVVGVGGGDTEAFF
TRBJ1-6 | TRBD1 | - | TRBV6-2/TRBV6-3 | TGTGCCAGCAGCTACACAGGGGGCGGTAATTCACCCCTCCACTTT | CASSYTGGGNSPLHF
TRBJ2-3 | TRBD2 | few | TRBV13 | TGTGCCAGCAGCTTGGGACTAAAAACGCAGTATTTT | CASSLGLKTQYF
TRBJ2-2 | - | many | TRBV20-1 | TGCAGTGCTGGGGACCCTCGGAAGAACACCGGGGAGCTGTTTTTT | CSAGDPRKNTGELFF
TRBJ2-3 | - | many | TRBV12-3/TRBV12-4 | TGTGCCAGCAGTTTCCCCTCCACAGGGAAGGGAACAGATACGCAGTATTTT | CASSFPSTGKGTDTQYF
TRBJ2-5 | TRBD2 | few | TRBV18 | TGTGCCAGCTCACCCCGAAGCGGGAGCGGGGAGACCCAGTACTTC | CASSPRSGSGETQYF
TRBJ2-5 | - | few | TRBV4-1 | TGCGCCAGCAGCCAAGCCCAAGAGACCCAGTACTTC | CASSQAQETQYF
TRBJ2-7 | - | many | TRBV12-3/TRBV12-4 | TGTGCCAGCAGCTTTCGGGAATCGACCTACGAGCAGTACTTC | CASSFRESTYEQYF
TRBJ2-1 | - | - | TRBV7-9 | TGTGCCAGCAGCTTAAGTCGTCGGGTTGGCGGTGAGCAGTTCTTC | CASSLSRRVGGEQFF
TRBJ2-1 | TRBD2 | few | TRBV5-1 | TGCGCCAGCAGCTCCGGTCCCGGTCACAAGGCGGGAGGTCGGGGTGGTGAGCAGTTCTTC | CASSSGPGHKAGGRGGEQFF
TRBJ2-7 | TRBD1 | many | TRBV6-1 | TGTGCCAGCAGCACAGGGACAGGGAATCCCCACGAGCAGTACTTC | CASSTGTGNPHEQYF
TRBJ2-1 | - | - | TRBV11-1 | TGTGCCAGCAGCTTCCCCTTGGTAGGAGGAGGGTCATACAATGAGCAGTTCTTC | CASSFPLVGGGSYNEQFF
TRBJ2-1 | - | few | TRBV20-1 | TGCAGTGCTAGAGATCTGCCCGGGCATTCCTACAATGAGCAGTTCTTC | CSARDLPGHSYNEQFF
TRBJ2-2 | - | - | TRBV4-3 | TGCGCCAGCAGCCAAGTAGGGTACCGGGAGCTGTTTTTT | CASSQVGYRELFF
TRBJ2-1 | TRBD2 | many | TRBV29-1 | TGCAGCGTTGGGGGACTAGCGGGTTACAATGAGCAGTTCTTC | CSVGGLAGYNEQFF
TRBJ2-1 | TRBD2 | few | TRBV7-3 | TGTGCCAGCAGCCCCCTCGGGACTAACAATGAGCAGTTCTTC | CASSPLGTNNEQFF
TRBJ1-2 | TRBD1 | few | TRBV10-3 | TGTGCCATCAGCGCGGGACAGGGGAATGGCTACACCTTC | CAISAGQGNGYTF
TRBJ2-7 | - | - | TRBV6-5 | TGTGCCAGCAGTTACTTCGGGGTCGGCTACGAGCAGTACTTC | CASSYFGVGYEQYF
TRBJ2-1 | TRBD2 | - | TRBV6-1 | TGTGCCAGCATGGGCGGGAGAAGTATCAATGAGCAGTTCTTC | CASMGGRSINEQFF
TRBJ2-1 | - | - | TRBV6-6 | TGTGCCAGCAGTCCATGGGGTGAGCAGTTCTTC | CASSPWGEQFF
TRBJ1-2 | - | few | TRBV7-9 | TGTGCCAGCAGCTTAGAAGGCGGAGCTAACTATGGCTACACCTTC | CASSLEGGANYGYTF
TRBJ2-7 | TRBD1 | many | TRBV28 | TGTGCCAGCAGTGAAGACAGGGTCGAGCAGTACTTC | CASSEDRVEQYF
TRBJ2-7 | TRBD1 | few | TRBV10-3 | TGTGCCATCAGCTCAGGGAAGGGGACAGGGCTCGAGCAGTACTTC | CAISSGKGTGLEQYF
TRBJ2-7 | TRBD1 | - | TRBV5-1 | TGCGCCAGCAGCTTGGTTCCCGGGACAGGGGCCTACGAGCAGTACTTC | CASSLVPGTGAYEQYF
TRBJ2-2 | - | few | TRBV27 | TGTGCCAGCAGTGCCGCGATTCGATGGCGGGAGCTGTTTTTT | CASSAAIRWRELFF
TRBJ2-7 | - | few | TRBV25-1 | TGTGCCAGCAGTTTGGGGGCGGTCTACGAGCAGTACTTC | CASSLGAVYEQYF
TRBJ2-3 | TRBD2 | few | TRBV20-1 | TGCAGTGCTAGAGGGTGGGCGGGACTAACCTACACAGATACGCAGTATTTT | CSARGWAGLTYTDTQYF
TRBJ2-3 | - | - | TRBV7-9 | TGTGCCAGCAGCTTAGGGGCCGTCGGGGACACAGATACGCAGTATTTT | CASSLGAVGDTDTQYF
TRBJ1-6 | - | few | TRBV9 | TGTGCCAGCAGCGAGGGGACTTCACCCCTCCACTTT | CASSEGTSPLHF
TRBJ2-7 | TRBD2 | - | TRBV7-2 | TGTGCCAGCAGCTTAGCGGACGGGACTAGCTACACCGAGCAGTACTTC | CASSLADGTSYTEQYF
TRBJ2-2 | - | many | TRBV5-1 | TGCGCCAGCAGCTCCGTATCCACCGGGGAGCTGTTTTTT | CASSSVSTGELFF
TRBJ2-2 | - | - | TRBV13 | TGTGCCAGCAGCTACCCGAACAGGGAGCTGTTTTTT | CASSYPNRELFF
TRBJ2-6 | - | - | TRBV3-1 | TGTGCCAGCAGCCAAGATCTAACAGGGGCCAACGTCCTGACTTTC | CASSQDLTGANVLTF
TRBJ2-7 | - | few | TRBV3-1 | TGTGCCAGCAGCAGAGCCGCTCCTGAATACGAGCAGTACTTC | CASSRAAPEYEQYF
TRBJ2-1 | TRBD2 | many | TRBV5-4 | TGTGCCAGCAGTACTACGAGCGGGAGGTTGGGTGATGAGCAGTTCTTC | CASSTTSGRLGDEQFF
TRBJ2-1 | - | few | TRBV12-3/TRBV12-4 | TGTGCCAGCACCAAGTTCGGTGCCGATGAGCAGTTCTTC | CASTKFGADEQFF
TRBJ2-3 | - | few | TRBV10-3 | TGTGCCATCAGAGTTGGGGGCACAGATACGCAGTATTTT | CAIRVGGTDTQYF
TRBJ1-4 | - | few | TRBV7-8 | TGTGCCAGCAGCTTAGTGGGCAGGGACAACGAAAAACTGTTTTTT | CASSLVGRDNEKLFF
TRBJ2-5 | - | few | TRBV29-1 | TGCAGCGTTGACCCACCAGGGTCAGGAAGGGAGACCCAGTACTTC | CSVDPPGSGRETQYF
TRBJ2-7 | TRBD1 | - | TRBV20-1 | TGCAGTGCTCACTGTCTAGGACAGGTTAACTCCTACGAGCAGTACTTC | CSAHCLGQVNSYEQYF
TRBJ1-1 | - | once | TRBV27 | TGTGCCAGCACCCGGGCCACGAACACTGAAGCTTTCTTT | CASTRATNTEAFF
TRBJ2-3 | - | few | TRBV6-5 | TGTGCCAGCAGTTACGGTTTGGGGCTGGGAGATACGCAGTATTTT | CASSYGLGLGDTQYF
TRBJ2-5 | TRBD1 | - | TRBV13 | TGTGCCAGCAGCGTCGGGACAGGCCGCCAAGAGACCCAGTACTTC | CASSVGTGRQETQYF
TRBJ2-1 | TRBD1 | - | TRBV12-3/TRBV12-4 | TGTGCCAGCAGCCAAAGACAGGGGACCTACAATGAGCAGTTCTTC | CASSQRQGTYNEQFF
TRBJ2-1 | - | - | TRBV24-1 | TGTGCCACCAGTGAGCGGGACCTTAATGAGCAGTTCTTC | CATSERDLNEQFF
TRBJ2-7 | TRBD2 | - | TRBV14 | TGTGCCAGCAGCCCGGGACTAGCGGGAGCCAGCTCCTACGAGCAGTACTTC | CASSPGLAGASSYEQYF
TRBJ2-2 | TRBD2 | - | TRBV20-1 | TGCAGTGCTAGAGATCGGGGCGGGAGCTCCACCGGGGAGCTGTTTTTT | CSARDRGGSSTGELFF
TRBJ2-5 | TRBD2 | - | TRBV15 | TGTGCCACCAGCAGAGATTCCCCAGCGGGAGGGGAGACCCAGTACTTC | CATSRDSPAGGETQYF
TRBJ2-3 | - | few | TRBV27 | TGTGCCAGCAGTTATGGGCCGAGCACAGATACGCAGTATTTT | CASSYGPSTDTQYF
TRBJ2-7 | - | few | TRBV6-1 | TGTGCCAGCAGGCCCCGGGACTCCTATATCCGCTGCTACGAGCAGTACTTC | CASRPRDSYIRCYEQYF
TRBJ2-3 | - | few | TRBV5-1 | TGCGCCAGCAGCTATACGGGCGGGGCAGATACGCAGTATTTT | CASSYTGGADTQYF
TRBJ2-3 | - | few | TRBV7-2 | TGTGCCAGCAGCTTAATTACGGGACCCACAGATACGCAGTATTTT | CASSLITGPTDTQYF
TRBJ2-5 | - | - | TRBV12-3/TRBV12-4 | TGTGCCAGCGGTAGTGTGGGGGAAGGGCCGGACCAAGAGACCCAGTACTTC | CASGSVGEGPDQETQYF
TRBJ2-7 | TRBD1 | few | TRBV2 | TGTGCCAGCACCCGGGGCCTCGGGACAGGGGTTGCCTACGAGCAGTACTTC | CASTRGLGTGVAYEQYF
TRBJ2-5 | TRBD2 | once | TRBV12-3/TRBV12-4 | TGTGCCAGCAGCGGACTAGCGGGAGTGGGCGCCAACGGAGAGACCCAGTACTTC | CASSGLAGVGANGETQYF